This T cell receptor beta chain was sequenced for a study of T cells and Merkel cell carcinoma outcomes. Study-level findings and limits: Repertoire plus T-cell density reportedly predicted Merkel cell carcinoma outcomes.

Clones were sequenced by immunoSEQ multiplex PCR, and TCRdb holds only the in-frame ones, with some missing. The data show 9,500 to 15,000 clones, about 95% seen once. Germline values: CDR1 SGHTA, CDR2 FQGTGA. The CDR3 length is 16 residues. V shed 2 bases, J shed 1 base, and the junction held 4 bases outside the gene matches. This clone has only one observation. The antigen remains undetermined. The rearrangement uses TRBV7-3 and TRBJ2-3; TRBD1 agrees at 9 bases. Sequencing was performed on tumor tissue from Merkel cell carcinoma. The sequence derives from a human donor with Merkel cell carcinoma. The CDR3 here is CASSLSRDRGTDTQYF. DNA for the CDR3: TGTGCCAGCAGCTTATCCCGGGACAGGGGCACAGATACGCAGTATTTT. Combining the CDR3 with reference TRBV7-3 and TRBJ2-3 gives the whole variable domain GAGVSQTPSNKVTEKGKYVELRCDPISGHTALYWYRQSLGQGPEFLIYFQGTGAADDSGLPNDRFFAVRPEGSVSTLKIQRTERGDSAVYLCASSLSRDRGTDTQYFGPGTRLTVL.